This T cell receptor (beta chain) emerged from a study of somatic mutations in cytotoxic T cells in rheumatoid arthritis. The wider study: Patient blood, approximately 30 ml in EDTA, was obtained immediately after diagnosis and prior to the start of any treatment. General observations from the study: TRBV07 showed slight underrepresentation in rheumatoid arthritis patients, unadjusted for multiple comparisons. Among around 70 patients, roughly 8 showed a largest CD8+ clone that surpassed 20% of CD8+ cells.

Notes on this clone: Its cognate antigen is unknown.

The CDR3 spans 14 residues. CDR1 SQVTM and CDR2 ANQGSEA come from the germline V gene. V lost 0 bases and J 8 bases, leaving 14 bases between the germline ends. Authors' data handling: Expanded CD8+ clones from patients, those larger than 1%, seldom had a match among published virus-specific TCRB sequences. Clones were sequenced by immunoSEQ multiplex PCR, and TCRdb holds only the in-frame ones, with some missing. The V and J calls and clone size are taken from that table; D and trimming were inferred from the DNA. Of some 30,000 clones in the sample, around 87% were seen once. Source material: CD8+ T cells sorted from blood. The TCR was taken from an adult with rheumatoid arthritis. This chain links TRBV29-1 with TRBJ2-1; tentative D call: TRBD1 (6 bases). CDR3 loop: CSVEEGGLSDEQFF. For the CDR3, the DNA is TGCAGCGTTGAAGAAGGGGGTTTGTCGGATGAGCAGTTCTTC.